Reported below is one T cell receptor (beta chain). Its antigen is as yet unknown. This entry belongs to a study of T cell responses to AZD1222 COVID-19 vaccine. This table comes from immunoSEQ multiplex PCR, and its TCRdb copy is limited to in-frame clones, with some not included. The sample shows 100,000 to 150,000 clones, 75% to 90% of them seen only once. Points from the study as a whole: Mostly white British, mostly female donors; authors suggested clonal diversity may be underestimated. Among vaccine-associated CD4 TCRs, coverage spanned spike, with dominance at 160-218 and 743-854. When two AZD1222 doses had been given, Spike-specific TCR breadth and depth rose. Sampling that yielded the repertoires occurred only after the peak T cell response.

This receptor was identified in an adult who received the AZD1222 COVID-19 vaccine. The source was peripheral blood, collected 28 days after the second AZD1222 dose.

The chain's CDR3 is CATSEGTGNTIYF. CDR3 DNA: TGTGCCACATCCGAGGGAACTGGAAACACCATATATTTT. The rearrangement uses TRBV19 and TRBJ1-3; D gene ambiguous. This CDR3 contains 13 residues. The V and J ends lost 10 bases and 2 bases respectively, with 12 bases between them. Germline V lookup: CDR1 LNHDA, CDR2 SQIVND (reference sequence).